The sequence of this T cell receptor beta chain was determined in a study of long-term antiretroviral therapy in people with HIV. Trimming removed 1 base at V and 8 bases at J, with 5 bases between. The CDR3 loop spans 11 amino acids. Germline assignment: CDR1 LNHDA and CDR2 SQIVND (reference sequence). This clone was seen a few times. Its antigen is not identified. Broader study findings: Sampling of blood ran from about 2003 to 2017, and older ART regimens were possibly in use. In samples taken after ART, diversity increased but remained below transplant donor control levels.

The libraries were made with immunoSEQ v3.0 at survey level. Using immunoSEQ multiplex PCR, the repertoire was profiled, and TCRdb retains in-frame clones only, with some absent. The sample consists of tens of thousands of clones, approximately 88% of them appearing once. The V call is TRBV19, the J call TRBJ1-2; D ambiguous. The material sequenced was unsorted PBMCs, taken around 4.2 years after starting antiretroviral therapy. This receptor was obtained from a man aged 25-40 years with HIV. DNA of the CDR3: TGTGCCAGTAGTATAGGCGGGGGCTACACCTTC. Translation: CASSIGGGYTF.